This TCR beta chain originates from a study of cytotoxic CD8 clonotypes in ibrutinib-treated CLL. The V and J ends lost 5 bases and 5 bases respectively, with 5 bases between them. Germline V CDR1 and CDR2: SGHKS, YYEKEE (reference sequence). This CDR3 spans 11 amino acids. The study's findings and limits: Sustained-remission and progressing patients' sampling times differed. A rise in clonality was seen at ibrutinib response, and a fall back toward baseline was seen at progression.

The protocol was immunoSEQ multiplex PCR, while the TCRdb copy is restricted to in-frame clones and leaves out a portion. The sample carries around 70,000 clones, approximately 90% recorded once. In regard to this clone: The antigen remains undetermined.

This sample comprised PBMCs, obtained after 12 months of ibrutinib treatment. The origin of this receptor is a human donor with chronic lymphocytic leukemia. The rearrangement uses TRBV5-5 and TRBJ2-1, with D unresolved. The CDR3, as DNA: TGTGCCAGCAGTATTAACAATGAGCAGTTCTTC. Encoded protein: CASSINNEQFF.